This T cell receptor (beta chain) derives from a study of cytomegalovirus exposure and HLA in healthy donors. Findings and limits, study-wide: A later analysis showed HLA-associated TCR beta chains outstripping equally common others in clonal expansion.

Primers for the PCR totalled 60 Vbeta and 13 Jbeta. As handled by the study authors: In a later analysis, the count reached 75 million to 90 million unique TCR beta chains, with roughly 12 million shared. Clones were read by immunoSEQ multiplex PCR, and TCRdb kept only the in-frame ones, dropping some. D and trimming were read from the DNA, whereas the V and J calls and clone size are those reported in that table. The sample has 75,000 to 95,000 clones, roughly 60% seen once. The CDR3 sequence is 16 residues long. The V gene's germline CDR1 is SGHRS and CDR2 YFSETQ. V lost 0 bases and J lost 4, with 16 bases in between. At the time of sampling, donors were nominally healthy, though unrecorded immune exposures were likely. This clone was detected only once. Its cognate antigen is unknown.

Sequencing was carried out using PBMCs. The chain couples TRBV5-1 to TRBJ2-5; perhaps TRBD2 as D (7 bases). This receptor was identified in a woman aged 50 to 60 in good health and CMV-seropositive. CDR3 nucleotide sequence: TGCGCCAGCAGCTTGGAGGGGGGGAGACGAACAGAGACCCAGTACTTC. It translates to CASSLEGGRRTETQYF.